The rows below give T cell receptor beta chains drawn from one sample of a study of blood T cells in healthy people across ages. MiXCR, applied by TCRdb to the 5' RACE reads, yields one record per CDR3 protein. The sample gives 980,000 or so distinct CDR3 sequences, 48% of which show up once; roughly an eighth is in the top ten. Sequenced: blood. These receptor sequences come from a man aged 25-40 years in good health. Both conserved end residues are part of each CDR3. D genes are given only for firm matches. Clone size is stated in some rows and not others, as once, few, many or a class when expanded.

cdr3_nt cdr3_aa v_call clone_size j_call cdr3_length d_call
TGCGCCAGCAGCGAGGGGGAGTCCTACGAGCAGTACTTC CASSEGESYEQYF TRBV5-1 few TRBJ2-7 13 -
TGTGCCAGCAGTCCCCTGGGACTAGCGGCACGACAAGAGACCCGGTACTTC CASSPLGLAARQETRYF TRBV2 - TRBJ2-5 17 TRBD2
TGTGCCAGCAGCTCACGACTAGCGGGCCCCGTTGCCGGGAATGAGCAGTTCTTC CASSSRLAGPVAGNEQFF TRBV7-2 - TRBJ2-1 18 TRBD2
TGTGCCAGCAGGGAACTAGCGAACAATGAGCAGTTCTTC CASRELANNEQFF TRBV12-3/TRBV12-4 - TRBJ2-1 13 TRBD2
TGCGCCAGCAGCCAAGATCGGGCCCTCTACGGGGACGAAGAGACCCAGTACTTC CASSQDRALYGDEETQYF TRBV4-1 - TRBJ2-5 18 -
TGTGCCAGCAGCCAGAGTGGACTCGAGGCTGAGCAGTTCTTC CASSQSGLEAEQFF TRBV3-1 - TRBJ2-1 14 -
TGTGCCAGCAGCTTAGCAGGCCTAGCGGGGGGACTCAGGGATACGCAGTATTTT CASSLAGLAGGLRDTQYF TRBV7-2 - TRBJ2-3 18 TRBD2
TGTGCCACACAAACGGGGGGGCCAGGGAATGAGCAGTTCTTC CATQTGGPGNEQFF TRBV10-3 - TRBJ2-1 14 TRBD2
TGTGCCAGCAGTGTAGGGGGCCTCCCCAGCACAGATACGCAGTATTTT CASSVGGLPSTDTQYF TRBV2 few TRBJ2-3 16 TRBD1
TGTGCCAGCAGCTTGGCCTTTGCTGGCTACACCTTC CASSLAFAGYTF TRBV5-6 few TRBJ1-2 12 -
TGTGCCAGCAGTTACACGATGGGGACAGGTTCCTCTAATTCACCCCTCCACTTT CASSYTMGTGSSNSPLHF TRBV6-5 - TRBJ1-6 18 TRBD1
TGTGCCAGTAGCTTGGAGCAGGAGGGGGGCTACACCTTC CASSLEQEGGYTF TRBV5-4 - TRBJ1-2 13 -
TGCAGCGTTGGCCCCGAAGATGCTTTCTTT CSVGPEDAFF TRBV29-1 - TRBJ1-1 10 -
TGTGCCAGCAGTTACTCGAGCGGGGTTATCAGAGGCCCCTGGTTATACAATGAGCAGTTCTTC CASSYSSGVIRGPWLYNEQFF TRBV6-2/TRBV6-3 few TRBJ2-1 21 TRBD2
TGTGCCAGCAGCTTAGGACTCGCTGAAGCTTTCTTT CASSLGLAEAFF TRBV7-8 - TRBJ1-1 12 -
TGTGCCAGCAGCGGCCTACTAATTGCATCCTACGAGCAGTACTTC CASSGLLIASYEQYF TRBV7-9 - TRBJ2-7 15 -
TGTGCCAGCAGCCGTTGGACAGGCGTTAATAGCAATCAGCCCCAGCATTTT CASSRWTGVNSNQPQHF TRBV27 few TRBJ1-5 17 TRBD1
TGCGCCAGCAGCTCCAACGGGGGGAGTGAAAAACTGTTTTTT CASSSNGGSEKLFF TRBV5-1 few TRBJ1-4 14 -
TGTGCCAGCAGTCGACTAGCGGGGGACCTTCGGGCAGATACGCAGTATTTT CASSRLAGDLRADTQYF TRBV6-2/TRBV6-3 few TRBJ2-3 17 TRBD2
TGCAGCGTTGTTGTCTCTTCCTACGAGCAGTACTTC CSVVVSSYEQYF TRBV29-1 many TRBJ2-7 12 -
TGCGCCAGCAGCCAAGATCTTTGGAGGGGGGGAGGATCCTACAATGAGCAGTTCTTC CASSQDLWRGGGSYNEQFF TRBV4-1 - TRBJ2-1 19 -
TGTGCCAGCAGCGTAGTGGAGGGGCCCTACAATGAGCAGTTCTTC CASSVVEGPYNEQFF TRBV9 - TRBJ2-1 15 -
TGTGCCAGCAGCCGCGGGGACAGACTCTACGAGCAGTACTTC CASSRGDRLYEQYF TRBV5-4 - TRBJ2-7 14 -
TGTGCCAGCAGTTACTCGGTCACAGCGGCGGAGAACTATGGCTACACCTTC CASSYSVTAAENYGYTF TRBV6-5 few TRBJ1-2 17 -
TGTGCCATCAGTGAGTCAACGGGGTCCCACGAGCAGTACTTC CAISESTGSHEQYF TRBV10-3 few TRBJ2-7 14 -
TGTGCCACCGAGAACAGGGCAGAGACCCAGTACTTC CATENRAETQYF TRBV6-1 few TRBJ2-5 12 -
TGTGCCATCAGTGGAGGGGGTTCTGAGACAGATACGCAGTATTTT CAISGGGSETDTQYF TRBV10-3 - TRBJ2-3 15 -
TGTGCCAGCAGCCATGGACGAATTGCGACTGAAGCTTTCTTT CASSHGRIATEAFF TRBV3-1 few TRBJ1-1 14 -
TGTGCCACCAGCAGAGATAGGAACCCGGGCTTTGGTGGCTACACCTTC CATSRDRNPGFGGYTF TRBV15 few TRBJ1-2 16 -
TGTGCCAGCAGCATCTTTACTAGCGGGGGAAGGGATACGCAGTATTTT CASSIFTSGGRDTQYF TRBV7-9 - TRBJ2-3 16 TRBD2
TGCGCCAGCAGCTCGTCGGCAGGGAACTATGGCTACACCTTC CASSSSAGNYGYTF TRBV5-1 few TRBJ1-2 14 -
TGTGCCAGCAGCCAAGATAGGAGGGACGGGGAAAAACTGTTTTTT CASSQDRRDGEKLFF TRBV4-2 - TRBJ1-4 15 -
TGTGCCAGCAGCTTCGGGGGACAGGGGCAAGAGACCCAGTACTTC CASSFGGQGQETQYF TRBV5-6 few TRBJ2-5 15 TRBD1
TGCAGTGCTACCCTGACAGGGCTTGACACTGAAGCTTTCTTT CSATLTGLDTEAFF TRBV20-1 - TRBJ1-1 14 TRBD1
TGCGCCAGCAGCTTTCTAGCGGGGGATAGCACAGATACGCAGTATTTT CASSFLAGDSTDTQYF TRBV5-1 - TRBJ2-3 16 TRBD2
TGCAGTGCTAGATCCGACCAGCGGGAGACACCTTACGAGCAGTACTTC CSARSDQRETPYEQYF TRBV20-1 - TRBJ2-7 16 TRBD2
TGCGCCAGCAGCCAAGCTCAACCAGGGGAGTACGAGCAGTACTTC CASSQAQPGEYEQYF TRBV4-1 few TRBJ2-7 15 -
TGTGCCAGCAGCTTAGTCGGGACGGAAGGGACTGAAGCTTTCTTT CASSLVGTEGTEAFF TRBV7-2 once TRBJ1-1 15 -
TGTGCCAGCAGTTACGGGGAGGGCTCAGATACGCAGTATTTT CASSYGEGSDTQYF TRBV6-5 few TRBJ2-3 14 TRBD2
TGTGCCAGCAGCCCGACAGGGGCTGGTGAAGCTTTCTTT CASSPTGAGEAFF TRBV5-4 - TRBJ1-1 13 TRBD1
TGCAGTGCTAGAGATTGGACCAGCGAGAACATTGAGCAGTTCTTC CSARDWTSENIEQFF TRBV20-1 few TRBJ2-1 15 -
TGTGCCAGCAGTGTATTAGCGGGGGTCCCCACCGGGGAGCTGTTTTTT CASSVLAGVPTGELFF TRBV6-1 - TRBJ2-2 16 TRBD2
TGCGCCAGCAGCCCTGGACAGGGGGCTCACTATGGCTACACCTTC CASSPGQGAHYGYTF TRBV4-1 - TRBJ1-2 15 TRBD1
TGTGCCAGCAGTTTCTCTCCAAGTCCCTATGGCTACACCTTC CASSFSPSPYGYTF TRBV12-3/TRBV12-4 - TRBJ1-2 14 -
TGTGCCAGCAGCTCTTCTTCAGTGACCTACGAGCAGTACTTC CASSSSSVTYEQYF TRBV6-2/TRBV6-3 - TRBJ2-7 14 -
TGTGCCAGCAGTTATGGGTCGGGGTCCTACAATGAGCAGTTCTTC CASSYGSGSYNEQFF TRBV27 few TRBJ2-1 15 -
TGCAGCGTTGCTTCCGCGGGGCGGGGTAAAAACATTCAGTACTTC CSVASAGRGKNIQYF TRBV29-1 few TRBJ2-4 15 -
TGTGCCAGCAGGGGATATAATTCACCCCTCCACTTT CASRGYNSPLHF TRBV2 - TRBJ1-6 12 -
TGCGCCAGCAGCTCGTTAGGGGGCACCCCCTACGAGCAGTACTTC CASSSLGGTPYEQYF TRBV5-1 - TRBJ2-7 15 TRBD1
TGTGCCAGCCCATATGACAGCTCCTACGAGCAGTACTTC CASPYDSSYEQYF TRBV3-1 few TRBJ2-7 13 -
TGTGCCAGCAGCTTAGTCGGCAGGGCAGTTGGGGAAAAACTGTTTTTT CASSLVGRAVGEKLFF TRBV7-2 - TRBJ1-4 16 -
TGTGCCAGCAGTCGTGAAGCTCTGGGCCAGGGTCGAACCGGGGAGCTGTTTTTT CASSREALGQGRTGELFF TRBV6-1 - TRBJ2-2 18 -
TGTGCCAGCAGTTTTCGGGGGGGAAGGACCTACGAGCAGTACTTC CASSFRGGRTYEQYF TRBV27 few TRBJ2-7 15 TRBD2
TGTGCCAGCAGCGAACAGGGGGCGCTTACTGAAGCTTTCTTT CASSEQGALTEAFF TRBV9 few TRBJ1-1 14 TRBD1
TGTGCCAGCAGCCGAAGACAGGACCCCTGTGGCTACACCTTC CASSRRQDPCGYTF TRBV7-9 - TRBJ1-2 14 -
TGTGCCAGCAGCTCCCCCGGGACAGGGGAGGTGGATACGCAGTATTTT CASSSPGTGEVDTQYF TRBV7-9 - TRBJ2-3 16 TRBD1
TGTGCCAGCAGCGCAGTTCAGGGGGTCAATGAGCAGTTCTTC CASSAVQGVNEQFF TRBV9 few TRBJ2-1 14 TRBD1
TGTGCCAGCAGCTTAAATTCCGGTCGGGGCACTGAAGCTTTCTTT CASSLNSGRGTEAFF TRBV7-3 once TRBJ1-1 15 -
TGCAGCGTTGAAGCCACCTCCAGGGGGCTGGCCCCTCTTCGGGGCTACACCTTC CSVEATSRGLAPLRGYTF TRBV29-1 few TRBJ1-2 18 TRBD1
TGCGCCAGCAGCCTAGGGGAGAGTCCTTACAATGAGCAGTTCTTC CASSLGESPYNEQFF TRBV4-1 few TRBJ2-1 15 -